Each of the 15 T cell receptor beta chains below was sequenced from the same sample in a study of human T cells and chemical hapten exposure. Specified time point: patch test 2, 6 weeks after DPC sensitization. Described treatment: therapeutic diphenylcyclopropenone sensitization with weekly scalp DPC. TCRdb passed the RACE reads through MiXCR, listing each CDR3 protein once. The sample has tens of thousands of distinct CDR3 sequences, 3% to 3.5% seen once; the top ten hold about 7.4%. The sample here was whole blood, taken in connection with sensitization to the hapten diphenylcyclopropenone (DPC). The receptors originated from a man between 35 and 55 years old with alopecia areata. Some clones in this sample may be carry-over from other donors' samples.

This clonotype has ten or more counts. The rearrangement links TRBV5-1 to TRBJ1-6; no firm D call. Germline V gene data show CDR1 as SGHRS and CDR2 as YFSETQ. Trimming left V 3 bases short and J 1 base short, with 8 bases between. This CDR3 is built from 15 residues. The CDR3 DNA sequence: TGCGCCAGCAGCTACGGACGGTCCTATAATTCACCCCTCCACTTT. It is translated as CASSYGRSYNSPLHF. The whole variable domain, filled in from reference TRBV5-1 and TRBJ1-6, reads KAGVTQTPRYLIKTRGQQVTLSCSPISGHRSVSWYQQTPGQGLQFLFEYFSETQRNKGNFPGRFSGRQFSNSRSEMNVSTLELGDSALYLCASSYGRSYNSPLHFGNGTRLTVT.

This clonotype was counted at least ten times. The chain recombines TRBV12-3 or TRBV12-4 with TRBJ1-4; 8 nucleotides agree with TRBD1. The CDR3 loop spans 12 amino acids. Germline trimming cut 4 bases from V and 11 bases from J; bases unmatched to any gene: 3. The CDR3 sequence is CASSYGQGKLFF. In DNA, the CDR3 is TGTGCCAGCAGTTACGGACAGGGCAAACTGTTTTTT.

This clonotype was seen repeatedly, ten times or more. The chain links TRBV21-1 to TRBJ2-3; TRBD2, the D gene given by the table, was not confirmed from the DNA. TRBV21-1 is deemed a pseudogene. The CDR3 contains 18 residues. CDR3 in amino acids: CASSKGGLAEPSTDTQYF. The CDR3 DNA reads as TGTGCCAGCAGCAAAGGGGGACTAGCGGAGCCTAGCACAGATACGCAGTATTTT.

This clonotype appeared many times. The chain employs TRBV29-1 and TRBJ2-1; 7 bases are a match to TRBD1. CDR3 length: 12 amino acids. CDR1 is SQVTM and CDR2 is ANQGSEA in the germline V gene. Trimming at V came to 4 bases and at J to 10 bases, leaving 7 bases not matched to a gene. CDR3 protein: CSVVDGTDEQFF. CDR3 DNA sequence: TGCAGCGTTGTTGATGGGACAGACGAGCAGTTCTTC.

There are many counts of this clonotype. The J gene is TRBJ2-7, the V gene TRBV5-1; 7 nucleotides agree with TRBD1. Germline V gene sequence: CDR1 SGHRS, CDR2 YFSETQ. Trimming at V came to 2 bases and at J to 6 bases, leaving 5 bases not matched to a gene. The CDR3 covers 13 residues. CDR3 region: CASSFLQGREQYF. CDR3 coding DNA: TGCGCCAGCAGCTTTTTACAGGGGCGCGAGCAGTACTTC.

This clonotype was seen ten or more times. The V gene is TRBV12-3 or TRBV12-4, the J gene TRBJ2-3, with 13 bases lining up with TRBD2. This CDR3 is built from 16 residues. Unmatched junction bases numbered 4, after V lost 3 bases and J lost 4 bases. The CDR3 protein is CASSFGLAGDADTQYF. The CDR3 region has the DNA TGTGCCAGCAGTTTCGGACTAGCGGGAGACGCAGATACGCAGTATTTT.

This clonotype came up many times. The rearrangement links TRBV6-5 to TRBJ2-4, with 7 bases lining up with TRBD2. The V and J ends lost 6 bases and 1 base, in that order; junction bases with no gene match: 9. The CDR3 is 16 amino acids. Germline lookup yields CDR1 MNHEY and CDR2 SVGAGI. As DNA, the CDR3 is TGTGCCAGCAGCCAAGGCTTGGGAGGGGCCAAAAACATTCAGTACTTC. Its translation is CASSQGLGGAKNIQYF.

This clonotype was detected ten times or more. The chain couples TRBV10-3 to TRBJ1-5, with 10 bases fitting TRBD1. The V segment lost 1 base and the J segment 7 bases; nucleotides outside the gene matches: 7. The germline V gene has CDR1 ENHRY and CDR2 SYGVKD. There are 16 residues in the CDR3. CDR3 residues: CAISEYGTGVEQPQHF. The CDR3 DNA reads TGTGCCATCAGTGAGTACGGGACAGGGGTAGAACAGCCCCAGCATTTT.

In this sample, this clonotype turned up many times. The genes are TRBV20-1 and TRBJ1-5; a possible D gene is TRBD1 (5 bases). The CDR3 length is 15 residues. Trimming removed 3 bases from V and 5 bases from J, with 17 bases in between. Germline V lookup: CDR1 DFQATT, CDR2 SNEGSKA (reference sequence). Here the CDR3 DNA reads TGCAGTGCTAGCGGTGGACGCCTGGGGGATCAGCCCCAGCATTTT. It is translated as CSASGGRLGDQPQHF.

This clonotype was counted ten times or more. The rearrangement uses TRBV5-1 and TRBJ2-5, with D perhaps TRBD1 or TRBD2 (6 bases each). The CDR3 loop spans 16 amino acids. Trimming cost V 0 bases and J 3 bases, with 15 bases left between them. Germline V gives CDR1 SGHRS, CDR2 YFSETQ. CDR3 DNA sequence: TGCGCCAGCAGCTTGGCGGGGGCAAGGGATAAAGAGACCCAGTACTTC. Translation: CASSLAGARDKETQYF.

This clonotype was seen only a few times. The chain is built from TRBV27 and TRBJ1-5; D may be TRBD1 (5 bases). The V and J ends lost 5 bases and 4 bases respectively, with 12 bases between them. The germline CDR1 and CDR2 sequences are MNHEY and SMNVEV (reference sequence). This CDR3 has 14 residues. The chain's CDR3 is CASSGTGRNQPQHF. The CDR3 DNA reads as TGTGCCAGCAGTGGGACGGGACGAAATCAGCCCCAGCATTTT.

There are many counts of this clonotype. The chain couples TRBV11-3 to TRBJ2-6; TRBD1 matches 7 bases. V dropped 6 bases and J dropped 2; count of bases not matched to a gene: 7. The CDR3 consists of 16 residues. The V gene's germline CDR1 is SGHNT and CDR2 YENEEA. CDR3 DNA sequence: TGTGCCAGCAGTCCCGGGACAGTAACTGGGGCCAACGTCCTGACTTTC. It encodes CASSPGTVTGANVLTF. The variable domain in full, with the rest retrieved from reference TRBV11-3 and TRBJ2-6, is EAGVVQSPRYKIIEKKQPVAFWCNPISGHNTLYWYLQNLGQGPELLIRYENEEAVDDSQLPKDRFSAERLKGVDSTLKIQPAELGDSAVYLCASSPGTVTGANVLTFGAGSRLTVL.

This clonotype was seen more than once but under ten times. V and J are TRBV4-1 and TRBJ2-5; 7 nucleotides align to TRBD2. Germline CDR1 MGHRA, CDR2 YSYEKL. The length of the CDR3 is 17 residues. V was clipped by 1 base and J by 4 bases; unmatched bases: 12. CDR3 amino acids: CASSQGLAERTGETQYF. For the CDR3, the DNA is TGCGCCAGCAGCCAAGGGCTAGCGGAGCGTACGGGAGAGACCCAGTACTTC.

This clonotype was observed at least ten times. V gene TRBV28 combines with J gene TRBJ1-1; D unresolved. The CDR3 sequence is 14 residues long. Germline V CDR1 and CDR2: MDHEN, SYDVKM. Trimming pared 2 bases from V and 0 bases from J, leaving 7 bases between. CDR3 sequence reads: CASSLIGMNTEAFF. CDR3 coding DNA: TGTGCCAGCAGTTTAATAGGGATGAACACTGAAGCTTTCTTT.

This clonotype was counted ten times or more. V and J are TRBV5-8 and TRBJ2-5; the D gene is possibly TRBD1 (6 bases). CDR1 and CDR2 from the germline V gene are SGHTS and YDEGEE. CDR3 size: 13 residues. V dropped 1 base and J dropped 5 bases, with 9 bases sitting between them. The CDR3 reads CASSLQGMETQYF. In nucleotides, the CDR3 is TGTGCCAGCAGCTTGCAGGGGATGGAGACCCAGTACTTC.